The rows below give T cell receptor beta chains drawn from one sample of a study of T cell repertoires in cytomegalovirus infection. One entry per CDR3 protein results from TCRdb running MiXCR on the reads. The sample lists about 320,000 distinct CDR3 sequences, more than 8% seen once, with roughly 4.5% in the top ten. Sequencing was carried out using PBMCs. Source of these receptors: a human donor in good health (CMV status not recorded). Some clones in this sample may be carry-over from other donors' samples. The CDR3 runs from the conserved cysteine through the conserved F or W. A D gene is named only where the DNA matches it firmly. Rows give clone size only sometimes, using once, few, many, or a class for an expanded clone.

TRBJ2-7 NA TRBV5-1 NA CASSLVGVEQYF TGCGCCAGCAGCTTGGTGGGGGTCGAGCAGTACTTC
TRBJ2-1 TRBD2 TRBV12-3/TRBV12-4 many CASRSPGTRGYNEQFF TGTGCCAGCAGATCACCCGGGACTAGGGGGTACAATGAGCAGTTCTTC
TRBJ2-1 NA TRBV4-1 NA CASSQDWPGRYNEQFF TGCGCCAGCAGCCAAGATTGGCCGGGGCGGTACAATGAGCAGTTCTTC
TRBJ1-2 NA TRBV12-3/TRBV12-4 many CASSLLTEGGYTF TGTGCCAGCAGTTTACTTACCGAAGGAGGCTACACCTTC
TRBJ1-6 NA TRBV7-2 many CASTSKKDSPLHF TGTGCCAGCACCTCAAAGAAGGATTCACCCCTCCACTTT
TRBJ2-4 NA TRBV14 few CASSQSFRVNIQYF TGTGCCAGCAGCCAATCGTTCAGGGTTAACATTCAGTACTTC
TRBJ2-1 TRBD2 TRBV11-3 few CASSPEGLAINEQFF TGTGCCAGCAGCCCAGAGGGACTAGCAATAAATGAGCAGTTCTTC
TRBJ2-1 NA TRBV29-1 NA CSVDPGSPSSYNEQFF TGCAGCGTTGACCCGGGATCGCCAAGCTCCTACAATGAGCAGTTCTTC
TRBJ2-5 NA TRBV7-9 many CASSLVPGIETQYF TGTGCCAGCAGCTTAGTCCCCGGAATAGAGACCCAGTACTTC
TRBJ2-1 NA TRBV19 many CASKVRVWGDYNEQFF TGTGCCAGTAAAGTAAGGGTGTGGGGGGATTACAATGAGCAGTTCTTC
TRBJ2-1 NA TRBV19 NA CASSPEGGRSYNEQFF TGTGCCAGTAGCCCAGAGGGGGGCCGCTCCTACAATGAGCAGTTCTTC
TRBJ2-7 NA TRBV10-2 few CASKQGGEQYF TGCGCCAGCAAACAGGGCGGCGAGCAGTACTTC
TRBJ1-1 NA TRBV20-1 NA CSARVRVGNLDTEAFF TGCAGTGCTAGAGTTCGAGTGGGTAATCTCGACACTGAAGCTTTCTTT
TRBJ2-3 TRBD2 TRBV4-3 NA CASSVLAGGLTDTQYF TGCGCCAGCAGCGTCCTAGCGGGGGGACTCACAGATACGCAGTATTTT
TRBJ2-1 TRBD2 TRBV5-6 few CAPPDLAGGPNEQFF TGTGCCCCCCCGGACCTAGCGGGAGGGCCGAATGAGCAGTTCTTC
TRBJ2-3 NA TRBV11-2 NA CASSLGQRINTQYF TGTGCCAGCAGCTTGGGCCAGCGTATAAATACGCAGTATTTT
TRBJ2-3 TRBD2 TRBV11-2 few CASSAGTSGRRTDTQYF TGTGCCAGCAGCGCCGGGACTAGCGGGAGGCGCACAGATACGCAGTATTTT
TRBJ2-1 TRBD1 TRBV6-6 many CASSYSTGTGHNEQFF TGTGCCAGCAGTTACTCAACCGGGACAGGGCATAATGAGCAGTTCTTC
TRBJ1-5 NA TRBV25-1 few CGQRLALGPNQPQHF TGTGGCCAGCGGCTAGCACTTGGGCCCAATCAGCCCCAGCATTTT
TRBJ1-2 TRBD1 TRBV7-2 many CASSLEQGPLGGYTF TGTGCCAGCAGCCTAGAACAGGGGCCCCTTGGTGGCTACACCTTC
TRBJ2-1 NA TRBV6-2/TRBV6-3 NA CASSRDSRGGGEQFF TGTGCCAGCAGTCGAGACAGTCGGGGCGGCGGTGAGCAGTTCTTC
TRBJ2-1 NA TRBV12-3/TRBV12-4 NA CASSFGFEQFF TGTGCCAGCAGTTTTGGGTTTGAGCAGTTCTTC
TRBJ2-1 NA TRBV7-2 many CASSRTNRGHSIGNEQFF TGTGCCAGCAGCCGCACCAATCGTGGTCACAGTATTGGGAATGAGCAGTTCTTC
TRBJ2-7 TRBD2 TRBV27 NA CASRRSGRIYEQYF TGTGCCAGCAGGCGTAGCGGGAGGATTTACGAGCAGTACTTC
TRBJ1-2 TRBD1 TRBV14 NA CASSRRTGDGYTF TGTGCCAGCAGCCGCCGGACAGGGGATGGCTACACCTTC
TRBJ2-1 TRBD2 TRBV19 many CASRSKPRAGGLRNEQFF TGTGCCAGTAGGTCGAAGCCTCGGGCGGGGGGGCTTCGAAATGAGCAGTTCTTC
TRBJ1-1 NA TRBV7-2 many CASSRTSEGTEAFF TGTGCCAGCAGTCGAACTTCTGAGGGAACTGAAGCTTTCTTT
TRBJ2-3 TRBD2 TRBV7-2 many CASRLAGGGTDTQYF TGTGCCAGCAGACTAGCGGGGGGGGGGACAGATACGCAGTATTTT
TRBJ1-6 TRBD1 TRBV2 many CASSLGTGVLLSNSPLHF TGTGCCAGCAGTCTTGGGACAGGGGTACTACTTTCTAATTCACCCCTCCACTTT
TRBJ2-5 TRBD1 TRBV20-1 few CSARDAHRGQETQYF TGCAGTGCTAGAGATGCCCACAGGGGGCAAGAGACCCAGTACTTC
TRBJ1-2 NA TRBV19 NA CASSIRTVYGYGYTF TGTGCCAGTAGTATCCGGACAGTATACGGCTATGGCTACACCTTC
TRBJ1-2 NA TRBV7-6 many CASSPGTPILYGYTF TGTGCCAGCAGCCCCGGGACCCCCATTCTCTATGGCTACACCTTC
TRBJ2-1 TRBD2 TRBV7-2 many CASSVITTSLVRNEQFF TGTGCCAGCAGCGTAATCACGACTAGCCTGGTGAGGAATGAGCAGTTCTTC
TRBJ1-1 NA TRBV4-2 NA CASSQAPGNTEAFF TGTGCCAGCAGCCAAGCCCCGGGGAACACTGAAGCTTTCTTT
TRBJ2-7 NA TRBV6-6 NA CASSYSDGSYEQYF TGTGCCAGCAGTTATTCGGACGGCTCCTACGAGCAGTACTTC
TRBJ2-5 TRBD2 TRBV6-6 few CASSYSGLAVSETQYF TGTGCCAGCAGTTACTCGGGACTAGCAGTTTCGGAGACCCAGTACTTC
TRBJ2-5 NA TRBV10-3 NA CAISESRQKETQYF TGTGCCATCAGTGAGTCAAGGCAGAAAGAGACCCAGTACTTC
TRBJ2-7 NA TRBV28 NA CASSLEGEGLYEQYF TGTGCCAGCAGTTTAGAGGGGGAGGGCCTTTACGAGCAGTACTTC
TRBJ2-7 TRBD1 TRBV7-2 many CASSTDRGRGWPSEQYF TGTGCCAGCAGCACGGACAGGGGGCGAGGTTGGCCGAGCGAGCAGTACTTC
TRBJ1-3 NA TRBV7-6 few CASSLVGINSGNTIYF TGTGCCAGCAGCTTAGTTGGGATTAACTCTGGAAACACCATATATTTT
TRBJ2-5 TRBD1 TRBV28 NA CASNKNRGKETQYF TGTGCCAGCAATAAGAACAGGGGGAAGGAGACCCAGTACTTC
TRBJ2-3 NA TRBV6-1 NA CASSEVGSGYTDTQYF TGTGCCAGCAGTGAAGTAGGGAGCGGCTACACAGATACGCAGTATTTT
TRBJ2-3 NA TRBV27 few CASSVPGPSSTDTQYF TGTGCCAGCAGTGTACCGGGACCCTCGAGCACAGATACGCAGTATTTT
TRBJ2-7 TRBD1 TRBV28 few CASGEMGQPTYEQYF TGTGCCAGCGGGGAGATGGGACAGCCTACCTACGAGCAGTACTTC
TRBJ2-2 TRBD1 TRBV7-8 NA CASSYDREGTGELFF TGTGCCAGCAGCTACGACAGGGAAGGGACCGGGGAGCTGTTTTTT
TRBJ2-7 NA TRBV7-9 few CASTQTGPF TGTGCCAGCACCCAAACAGGGCCCTTC
TRBJ1-6 NA TRBV20-1 few CSAPGRPSSYNSPLHF TGCAGTGCTCCTGGACGGCCGAGCTCCTATAATTCACCCCTCCACTTT
TRBJ2-1 TRBD2 TRBV6-1 many CASSGGTSGSNEQFF TGTGCCAGCAGTGGCGGGACTAGCGGGAGCAATGAGCAGTTCTTC
TRBJ1-3 NA TRBV20-1 NA CSSRAAGNTIYF TGCAGCTCCCGAGCAGCAGGAAACACCATATATTTT
TRBJ2-6 NA TRBV7-2 few CASSLGTSSGADVLTF TGTGCCAGCAGCTTAGGCACGAGCTCTGGGGCCGACGTCCTGACTTTC
TRBJ1-2 TRBD1 TRBV6-5 many CASSTRTGANYGYTF TGTGCCAGCAGTACCAGGACAGGGGCGAACTATGGCTACACCTTC
TRBJ2-7 TRBD2 TRBV7-2 few CASRRGGGLEQYF TGTGCCAGCAGACGGGGGGGGGGGCTCGAGCAGTACTTC
TRBJ2-2 TRBD2 TRBV12-3/TRBV12-4 NA CASEPGLAGGRVTGELFF TGTGCCAGTGAACCGGGACTAGCGGGAGGGAGGGTCACCGGGGAGCTGTTTTTT
TRBJ2-2 TRBD1 TRBV5-1 NA CASEGTGGLNTGELFF TGCGCCAGCGAGGGGACAGGGGGCCTCAACACCGGGGAGCTGTTTTTT
TRBJ2-6 NA TRBV20-1 few CSAREGRGPHGSGANVLTF TGCAGTGCTAGAGAGGGACGGGGGCCCCATGGCTCTGGGGCCAACGTCCTGACTTTC
TRBJ2-7 NA TRBV12-5 few CATRQLVPEQYF TGTGCTACCCGCCAGCTTGTACCCGAGCAGTACTTC
TRBJ2-1 TRBD1 TRBV27 few CASSSPGQGGTEQFF TGTGCCAGCAGTTCACCGGGACAGGGTGGTACGGAGCAGTTCTTC